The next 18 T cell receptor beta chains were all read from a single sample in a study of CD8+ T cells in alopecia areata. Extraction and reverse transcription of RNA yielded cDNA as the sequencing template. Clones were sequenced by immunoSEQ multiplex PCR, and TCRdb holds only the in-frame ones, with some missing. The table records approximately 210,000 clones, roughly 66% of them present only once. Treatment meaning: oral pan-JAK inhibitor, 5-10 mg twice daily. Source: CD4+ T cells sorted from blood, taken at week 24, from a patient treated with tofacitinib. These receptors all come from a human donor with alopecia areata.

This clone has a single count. CDR3 loop: CASSLGGGSNQPQHF. The CDR3 DNA reads as TGCGCCAGCAGCTTGGGCGGGGGCAGCAATCAGCCCCAGCATTTT. The chain employs TRBV5-1 and TRBJ1-5, with D perhaps matching TRBD1 (6 bases). Germline V gene data show CDR1 as SGHRS and CDR2 as YFSETQ. The CDR3 is 15 amino acids. Trimming took 0 bases from V and 1 from J, leaving 8 bases between them.

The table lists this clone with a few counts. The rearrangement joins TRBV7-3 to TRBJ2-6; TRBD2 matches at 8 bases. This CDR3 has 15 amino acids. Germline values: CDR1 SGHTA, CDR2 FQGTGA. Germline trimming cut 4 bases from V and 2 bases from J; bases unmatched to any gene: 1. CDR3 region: CASSSAGAGANVLTF. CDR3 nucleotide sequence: TGTGCCAGCAGCTCAGCGGGGGCTGGGGCCAACGTCCTGACTTTC.

The CDR3 DNA follows: TGCGCCAGCAGCCCCTGGGCGGATAGCAATCAGCCCCAGCATTTT. It codes for CASSPWADSNQPQHF. The chain combines TRBV4-1 with TRBJ1-5; no reliable D call. The V gene's germline CDR1 is MGHRA and CDR2 YSYEKL. The V and J ends lost 4 bases and 0 bases respectively, with 10 bases between them. The CDR3 spans 15 residues.

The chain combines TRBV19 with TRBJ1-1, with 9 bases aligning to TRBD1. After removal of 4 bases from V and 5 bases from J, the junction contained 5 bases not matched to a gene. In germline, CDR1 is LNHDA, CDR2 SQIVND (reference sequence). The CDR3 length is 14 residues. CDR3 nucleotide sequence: TGTGCCAGTAGTACACAGGGGGCGCGGACTGAAGCTTTCTTT. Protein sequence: CASSTQGARTEAFF.

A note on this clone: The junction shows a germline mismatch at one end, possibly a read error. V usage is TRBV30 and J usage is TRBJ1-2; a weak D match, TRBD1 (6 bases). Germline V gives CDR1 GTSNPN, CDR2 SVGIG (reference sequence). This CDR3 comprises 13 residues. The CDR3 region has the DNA TGTGCCTGGAGTGCCCAGGGGAACTACGGCTACACCTTC. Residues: CAWSAQGNYGYTF.

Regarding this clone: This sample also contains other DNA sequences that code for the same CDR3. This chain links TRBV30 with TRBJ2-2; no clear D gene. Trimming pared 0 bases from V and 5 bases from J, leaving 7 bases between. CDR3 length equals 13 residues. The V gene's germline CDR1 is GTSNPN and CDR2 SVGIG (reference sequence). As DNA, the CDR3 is TGTGCCTGGAGTGTTTTCGGGACCGGGGAGCTGTTTTTT. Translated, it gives CAWSVFGTGELFF.

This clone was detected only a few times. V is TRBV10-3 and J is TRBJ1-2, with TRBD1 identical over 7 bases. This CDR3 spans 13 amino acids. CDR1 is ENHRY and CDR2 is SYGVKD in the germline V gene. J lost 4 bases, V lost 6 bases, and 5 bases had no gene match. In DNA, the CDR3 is TGTGCCATCAGGGACAGGTCGCGCTATGGCTACACCTTC. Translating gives CAIRDRSRYGYTF.

CDR3 in amino acids: CASSLAGGLGETQYF. The DNA of the CDR3 is TGCGCCAGCAGCCTAGCTGGAGGGCTAGGAGAGACCCAGTACTTC. The chain joins TRBV5-1 to TRBJ2-5, with D possibly TRBD2 on 6 matching bases. This CDR3 is built from 15 residues. Germline CDR1 is SGHRS and CDR2 is YFSETQ. The V end was cut by 4 bases, the J end by 4 bases, with 17 bases between.

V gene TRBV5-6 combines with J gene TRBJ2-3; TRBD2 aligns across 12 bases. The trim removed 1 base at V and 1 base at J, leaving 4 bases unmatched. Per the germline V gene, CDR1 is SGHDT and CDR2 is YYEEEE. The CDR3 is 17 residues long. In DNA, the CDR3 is TGTGCCAGCAGCTTGCCTCGGACTAGCGGGGGCACAGATACGCAGTATTTT. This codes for CASSLPRTSGGTDTQYF. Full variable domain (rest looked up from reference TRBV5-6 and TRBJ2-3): DAGVTQSPTHLIKTRGQQVTLRCSPKSGHDTVSWYQQALGQGPQFIFQYYEEEERQRGNFPDRFSGHQFPNYSSELNVNALLLGDSALYLCASSLPRTSGGTDTQYFGPGTRLTVL.

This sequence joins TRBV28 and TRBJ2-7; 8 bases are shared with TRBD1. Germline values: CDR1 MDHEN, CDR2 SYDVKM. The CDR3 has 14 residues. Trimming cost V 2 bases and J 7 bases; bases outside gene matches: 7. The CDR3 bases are TGTGCCAGCAGTTTAAGCACAGGGGGATGGGAGCAGTACTTC. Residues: CASSLSTGGWEQYF.

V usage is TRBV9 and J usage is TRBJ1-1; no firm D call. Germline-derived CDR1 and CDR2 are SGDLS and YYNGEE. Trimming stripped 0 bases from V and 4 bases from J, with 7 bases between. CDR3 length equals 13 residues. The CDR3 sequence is CASSVEDGTEAFF. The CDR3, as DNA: TGTGCCAGCAGCGTAGAGGACGGCACTGAAGCTTTCTTT.

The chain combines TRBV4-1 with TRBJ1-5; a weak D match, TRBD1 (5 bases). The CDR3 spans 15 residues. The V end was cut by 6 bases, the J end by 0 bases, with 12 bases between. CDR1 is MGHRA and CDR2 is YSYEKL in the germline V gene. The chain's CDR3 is CASRKTEYSNQPQHF. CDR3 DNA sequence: TGCGCCAGCAGGAAGACAGAATATAGCAATCAGCCCCAGCATTTT.

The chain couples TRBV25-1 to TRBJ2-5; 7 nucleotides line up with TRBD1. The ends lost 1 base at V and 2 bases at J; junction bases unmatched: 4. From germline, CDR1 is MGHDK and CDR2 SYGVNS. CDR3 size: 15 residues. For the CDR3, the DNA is TGTGCCAGCAGTGAATTTCGGGGACAGCAAGAGACCCAGTACTTC. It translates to CASSEFRGQQETQYF.

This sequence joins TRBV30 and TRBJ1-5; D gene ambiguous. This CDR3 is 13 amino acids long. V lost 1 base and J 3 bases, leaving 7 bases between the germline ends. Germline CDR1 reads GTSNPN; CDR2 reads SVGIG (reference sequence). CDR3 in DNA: TGTGCCTGGAGTGGCCTCACCAATCAGCCCCAGCATTTT. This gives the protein CAWSGLTNQPQHF. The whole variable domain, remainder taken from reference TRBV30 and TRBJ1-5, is SQTIHQWPATLVQPVGSPLSLECTVEGTSNPNLYWYRQAAGRGLQLLFYSVGIGQISSEVPQNLSASRPQDRQFILSSKKLLLSDSGFYLCAWSGLTNQPQHFGDGTRLSIL.

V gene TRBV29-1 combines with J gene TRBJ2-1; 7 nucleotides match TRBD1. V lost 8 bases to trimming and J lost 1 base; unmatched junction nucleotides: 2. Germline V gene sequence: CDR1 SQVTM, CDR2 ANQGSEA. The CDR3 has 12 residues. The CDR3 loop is CSLQGSYNEQFF. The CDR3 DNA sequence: TGCAGCTTACAGGGGTCCTACAATGAGCAGTTCTTC.

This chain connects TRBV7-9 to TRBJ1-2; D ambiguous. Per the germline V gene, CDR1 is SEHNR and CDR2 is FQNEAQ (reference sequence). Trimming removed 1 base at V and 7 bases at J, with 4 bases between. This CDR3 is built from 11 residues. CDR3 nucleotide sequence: TGTGCCAGCAGCTTAGTTGTTGGCTACACCTTC. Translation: CASSLVVGYTF.

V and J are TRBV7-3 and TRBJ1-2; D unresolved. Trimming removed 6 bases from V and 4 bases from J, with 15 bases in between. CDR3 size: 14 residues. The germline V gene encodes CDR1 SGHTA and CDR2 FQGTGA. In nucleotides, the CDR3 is TGTGCCAGCAGTTCCGTCTGGCAGAGCTATGGCTACACCTTC. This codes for CASSSVWQSYGYTF.

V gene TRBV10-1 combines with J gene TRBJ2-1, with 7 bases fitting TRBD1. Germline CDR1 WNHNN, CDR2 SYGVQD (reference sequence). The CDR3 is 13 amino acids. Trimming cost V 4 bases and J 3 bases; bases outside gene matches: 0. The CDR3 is CASSGTGYNEQFF. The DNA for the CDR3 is TGCGCCAGCAGTGGGACAGGCTACAATGAGCAGTTCTTC.